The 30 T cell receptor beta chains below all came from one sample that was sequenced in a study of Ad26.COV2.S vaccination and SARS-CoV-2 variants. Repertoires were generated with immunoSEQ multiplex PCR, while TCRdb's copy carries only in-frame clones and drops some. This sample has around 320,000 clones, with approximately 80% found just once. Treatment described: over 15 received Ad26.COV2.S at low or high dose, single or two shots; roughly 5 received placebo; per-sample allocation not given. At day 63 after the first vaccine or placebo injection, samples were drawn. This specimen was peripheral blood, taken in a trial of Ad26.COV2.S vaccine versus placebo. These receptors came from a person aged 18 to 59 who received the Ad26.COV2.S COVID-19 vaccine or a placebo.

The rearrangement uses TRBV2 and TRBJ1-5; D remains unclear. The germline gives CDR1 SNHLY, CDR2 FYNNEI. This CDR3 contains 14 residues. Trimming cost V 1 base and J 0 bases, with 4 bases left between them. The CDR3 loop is CASSEGYSNQPQHF. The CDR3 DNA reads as TGTGCCAGCAGTGAAGGGTATAGCAATCAGCCCCAGCATTTT.

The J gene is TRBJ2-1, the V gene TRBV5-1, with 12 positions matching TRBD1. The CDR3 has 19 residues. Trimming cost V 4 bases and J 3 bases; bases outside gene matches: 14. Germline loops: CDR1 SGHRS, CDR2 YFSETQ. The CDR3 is CASSPRGQGALLNYNEQFF. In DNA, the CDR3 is TGCGCCAGCAGCCCGCGGGGACAGGGGGCTTTGTTGAACTACAATGAGCAGTTCTTC.

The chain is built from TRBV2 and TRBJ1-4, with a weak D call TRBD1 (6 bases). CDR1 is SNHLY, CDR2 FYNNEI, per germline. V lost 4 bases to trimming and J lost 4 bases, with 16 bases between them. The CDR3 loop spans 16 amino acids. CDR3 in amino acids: CASSGASGAGNEKLFF. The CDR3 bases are TGTGCCAGCAGTGGAGCCTCAGGGGCGGGTAATGAAAAACTGTTTTTT.

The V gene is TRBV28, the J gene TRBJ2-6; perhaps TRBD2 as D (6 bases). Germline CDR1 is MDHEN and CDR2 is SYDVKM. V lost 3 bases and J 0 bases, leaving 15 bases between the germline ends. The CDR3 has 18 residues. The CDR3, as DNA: TGTGCCAGCAGTTTGTCCTGGGGGGTTGGCTCTGGGGCCAACGTCCTGACTTTC. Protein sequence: CASSLSWGVGSGANVLTF.

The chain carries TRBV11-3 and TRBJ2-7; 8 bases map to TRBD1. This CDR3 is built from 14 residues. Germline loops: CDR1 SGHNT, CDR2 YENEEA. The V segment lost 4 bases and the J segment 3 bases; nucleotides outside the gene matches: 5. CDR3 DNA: TGTGCCAGCAGCTCCGCCGGGACAGGCTACGAGCAGTACTTC. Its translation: CASSSAGTGYEQYF.

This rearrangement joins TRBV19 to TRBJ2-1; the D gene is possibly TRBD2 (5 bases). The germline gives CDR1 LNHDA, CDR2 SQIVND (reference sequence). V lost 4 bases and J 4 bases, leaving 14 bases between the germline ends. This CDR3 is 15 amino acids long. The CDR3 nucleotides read TGTGCCAGTAGTAAACCGGATGGCGGGTACAATGAGCAGTTCTTC. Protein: CASSKPDGGYNEQFF.

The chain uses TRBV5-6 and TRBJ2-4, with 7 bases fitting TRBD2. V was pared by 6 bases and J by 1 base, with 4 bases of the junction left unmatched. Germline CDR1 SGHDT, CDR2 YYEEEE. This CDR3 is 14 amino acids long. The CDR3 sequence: CASNRGSAKNIQYF. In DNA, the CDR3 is TGTGCCAGCAACCGCGGGAGCGCCAAAAACATTCAGTACTTC.

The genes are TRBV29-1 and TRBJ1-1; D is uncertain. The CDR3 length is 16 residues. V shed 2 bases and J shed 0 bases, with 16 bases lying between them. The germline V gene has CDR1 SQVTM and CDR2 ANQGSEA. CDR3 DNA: TGCAGCGTTGAAAACCCCTCGGGAGGGTTGAACACTGAAGCTTTCTTT. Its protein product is CSVENPSGGLNTEAFF. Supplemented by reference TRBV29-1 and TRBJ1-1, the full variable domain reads SAVISQKPSRDICQRGTSLTIQCQVDSQVTMMFWYRQQPGQSLTLIATANQGSEATYESGFVIDKFPISRPNLTFSTLTVSNMSPEDSSIYLCSVENPSGGLNTEAFFGQGTRLTVV.

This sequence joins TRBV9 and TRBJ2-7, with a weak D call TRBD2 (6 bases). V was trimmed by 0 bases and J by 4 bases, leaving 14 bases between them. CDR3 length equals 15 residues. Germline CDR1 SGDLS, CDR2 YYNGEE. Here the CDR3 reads CASSVAGTSKYEQYF. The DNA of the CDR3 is TGTGCCAGCAGCGTAGCGGGCACTAGCAAGTACGAGCAGTACTTC. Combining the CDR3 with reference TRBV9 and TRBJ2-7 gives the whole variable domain DSGVTQTPKHLITATGQRVTLRCSPRSGDLSVYWYQQSLDQGLQFLIQYYNGEERAKGNILERFSAQQFPDLHSELNLSSLELGDSALYFCASSVAGTSKYEQYFGPGTRLTVT.

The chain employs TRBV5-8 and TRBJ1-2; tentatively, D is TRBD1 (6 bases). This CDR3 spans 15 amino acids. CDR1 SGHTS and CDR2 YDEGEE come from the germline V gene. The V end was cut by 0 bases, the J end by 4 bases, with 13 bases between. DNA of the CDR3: TGTGCCAGCAGCTTGGGGGCAAACAGGGTCTATGGCTACACCTTC. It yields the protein CASSLGANRVYGYTF.

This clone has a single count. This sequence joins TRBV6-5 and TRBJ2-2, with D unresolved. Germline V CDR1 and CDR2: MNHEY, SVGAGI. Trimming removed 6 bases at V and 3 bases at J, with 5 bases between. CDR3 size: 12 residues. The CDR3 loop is CASSRDTGELFF. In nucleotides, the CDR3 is TGTGCCAGCAGCCGGGACACCGGGGAGCTGTTTTTT.

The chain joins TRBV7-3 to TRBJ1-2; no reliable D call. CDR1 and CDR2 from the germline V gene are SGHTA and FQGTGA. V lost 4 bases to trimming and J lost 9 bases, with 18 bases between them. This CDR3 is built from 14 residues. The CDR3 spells CASSSGGIERSYTF. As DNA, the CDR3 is TGTGCCAGCAGCTCGGGAGGGATTGAGAGGAGCTACACCTTC. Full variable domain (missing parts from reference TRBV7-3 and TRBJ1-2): GAGVSQTPSNKVTEKGKYVELRCDPISGHTALYWYRQSLGQGPEFLIYFQGTGAADDSGLPNDRFFAVRPEGSVSTLKIQRTERGDSAVYLCASSSGGIERSYTFGSGTRLTVV.

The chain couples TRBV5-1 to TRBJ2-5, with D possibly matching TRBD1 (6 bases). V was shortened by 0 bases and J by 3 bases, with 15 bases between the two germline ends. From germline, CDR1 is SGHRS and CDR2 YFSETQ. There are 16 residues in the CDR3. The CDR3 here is CASSLDAGTLKETQYF. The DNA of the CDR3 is TGCGCCAGCAGCTTGGACGCTGGGACATTAAAAGAGACCCAGTACTTC.

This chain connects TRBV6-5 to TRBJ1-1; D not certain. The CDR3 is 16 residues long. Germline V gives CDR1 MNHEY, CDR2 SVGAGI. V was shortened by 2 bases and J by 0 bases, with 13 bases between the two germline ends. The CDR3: CASSYVGSRMNTEAFF. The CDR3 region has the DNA TGTGCCAGCAGTTACGTTGGTTCGAGGATGAACACTGAAGCTTTCTTT.

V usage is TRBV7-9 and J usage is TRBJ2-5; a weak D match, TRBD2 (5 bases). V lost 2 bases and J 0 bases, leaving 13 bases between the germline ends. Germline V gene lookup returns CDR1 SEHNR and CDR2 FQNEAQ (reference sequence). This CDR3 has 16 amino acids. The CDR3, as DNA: TGTGCCAGCAGCTTACCGGGGAACAACTACCAAGAGACCCAGTACTTC. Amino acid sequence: CASSLPGNNYQETQYF.

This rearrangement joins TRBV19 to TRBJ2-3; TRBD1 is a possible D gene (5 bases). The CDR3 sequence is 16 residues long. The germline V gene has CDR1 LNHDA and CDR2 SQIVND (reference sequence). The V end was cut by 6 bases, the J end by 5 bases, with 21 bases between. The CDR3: CASRTFGAEQRDTQYF. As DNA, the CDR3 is TGTGCCAGTAGAACCTTTGGGGCCGAGCAAAGAGATACGCAGTATTTT.

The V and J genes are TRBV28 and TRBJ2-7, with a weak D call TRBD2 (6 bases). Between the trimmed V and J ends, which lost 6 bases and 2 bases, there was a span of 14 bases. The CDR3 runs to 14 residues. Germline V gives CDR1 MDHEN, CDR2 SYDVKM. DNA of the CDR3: TGTGCCAGCAGCAGTGGGGGGAGCCCCTACGAGCAGTACTTC. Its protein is CASSSGGSPYEQYF.

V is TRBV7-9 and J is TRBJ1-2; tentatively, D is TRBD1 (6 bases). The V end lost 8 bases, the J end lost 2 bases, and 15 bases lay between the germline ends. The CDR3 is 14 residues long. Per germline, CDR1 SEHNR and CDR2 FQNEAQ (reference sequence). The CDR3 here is CASSNSGTNYGYTF. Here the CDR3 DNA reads TGTGCCAGCTCCAACTCCGGGACAAACTATGGCTACACCTTC.

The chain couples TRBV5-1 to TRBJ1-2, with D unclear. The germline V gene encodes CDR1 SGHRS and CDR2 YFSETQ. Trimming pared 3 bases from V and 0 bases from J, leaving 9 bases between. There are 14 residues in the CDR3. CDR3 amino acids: CASSSRPANYGYTF. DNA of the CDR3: TGCGCCAGCAGCTCGAGGCCAGCTAACTATGGCTACACCTTC.

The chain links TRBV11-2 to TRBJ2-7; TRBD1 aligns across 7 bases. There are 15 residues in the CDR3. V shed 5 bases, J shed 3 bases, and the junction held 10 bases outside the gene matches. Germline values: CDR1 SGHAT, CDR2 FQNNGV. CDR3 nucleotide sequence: TGTGCCAGCAGCCCTACGGGGACAGCGGACTACGAGCAGTACTTC. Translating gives CASSPTGTADYEQYF.

The CDR3 protein is CAISGLAGVRDTQYF. The CDR3 DNA is TGTGCCATCAGTGGGCTAGCGGGGGTCAGAGATACGCAGTATTTT. The chain uses TRBV10-3 and TRBJ2-3, with 10 bases that match TRBD2. The ends lost 4 bases at V and 5 bases at J; junction bases unmatched: 6. CDR3 length: 15 residues. Germline-derived CDR1 and CDR2 are ENHRY and SYGVKD.

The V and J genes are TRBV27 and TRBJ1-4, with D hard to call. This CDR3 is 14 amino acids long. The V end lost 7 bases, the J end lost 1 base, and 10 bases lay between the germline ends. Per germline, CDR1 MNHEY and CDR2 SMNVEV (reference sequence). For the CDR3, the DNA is TGTGCCAGCAAGGAGGCGGTAACTAATGAAAAACTGTTTTTT. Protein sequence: CASKEAVTNEKLFF. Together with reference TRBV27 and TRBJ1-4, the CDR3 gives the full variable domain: EAQVTQNPRYLITVTGKKLTVTCSQNMNHEYMSWYRQDPGLGLRQIYYSMNVEVTDKGDVPEGYKVSRKEKRNFPLILESPSPNQTSLYFCASKEAVTNEKLFFGSGTQLSVL.

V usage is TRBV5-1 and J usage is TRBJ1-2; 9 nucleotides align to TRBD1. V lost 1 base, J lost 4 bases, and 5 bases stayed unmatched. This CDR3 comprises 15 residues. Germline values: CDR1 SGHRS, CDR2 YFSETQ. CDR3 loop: CASSLFLTGGYGYTF. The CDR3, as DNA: TGCGCCAGCAGCTTGTTTTTGACAGGGGGCTATGGCTACACCTTC. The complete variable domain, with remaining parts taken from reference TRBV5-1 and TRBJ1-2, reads KAGVTQTPRYLIKTRGQQVTLSCSPISGHRSVSWYQQTPGQGLQFLFEYFSETQRNKGNFPGRFSGRQFSNSRSEMNVSTLELGDSALYLCASSLFLTGGYGYTFGSGTRLTVV.

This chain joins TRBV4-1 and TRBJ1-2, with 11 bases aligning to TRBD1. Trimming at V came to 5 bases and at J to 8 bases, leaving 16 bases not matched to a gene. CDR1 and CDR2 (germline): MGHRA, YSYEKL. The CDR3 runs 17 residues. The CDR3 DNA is TGCGCCAGCAGCTCTACCGTTGTGGACAGGGGGCTCGAAGGCTACACCTTC. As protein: CASSSTVVDRGLEGYTF.

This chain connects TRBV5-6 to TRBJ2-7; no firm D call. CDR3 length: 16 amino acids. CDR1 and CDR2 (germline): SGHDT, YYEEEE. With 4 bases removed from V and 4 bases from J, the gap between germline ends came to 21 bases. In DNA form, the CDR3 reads TGTGCCAGCAGCCCGTACGGCTTCGGCATCGAATACGAGCAGTACTTC. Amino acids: CASSPYGFGIEYEQYF.

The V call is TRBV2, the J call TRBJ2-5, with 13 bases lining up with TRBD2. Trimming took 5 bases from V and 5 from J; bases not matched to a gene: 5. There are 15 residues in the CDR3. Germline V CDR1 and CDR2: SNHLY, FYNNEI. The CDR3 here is CASSRTSGGRETQYF. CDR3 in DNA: TGTGCCAGCAGTAGGACTAGCGGGGGCCGCGAGACCCAGTACTTC.

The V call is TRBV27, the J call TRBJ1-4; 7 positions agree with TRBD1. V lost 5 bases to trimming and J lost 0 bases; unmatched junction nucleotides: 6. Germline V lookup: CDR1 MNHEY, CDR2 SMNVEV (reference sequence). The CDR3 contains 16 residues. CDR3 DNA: TGTGCCAGCAGTCCAATCACAGGGGCAACTAATGAAAAACTGTTTTTT. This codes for CASSPITGATNEKLFF.

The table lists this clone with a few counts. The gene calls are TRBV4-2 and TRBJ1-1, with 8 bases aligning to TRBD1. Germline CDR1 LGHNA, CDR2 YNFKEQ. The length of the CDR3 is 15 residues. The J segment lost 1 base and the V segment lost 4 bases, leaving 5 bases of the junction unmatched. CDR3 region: CASSPRQGKNTEAFF. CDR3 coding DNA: TGTGCCAGCAGCCCCCGACAGGGGAAGAACACTGAAGCTTTCTTT.

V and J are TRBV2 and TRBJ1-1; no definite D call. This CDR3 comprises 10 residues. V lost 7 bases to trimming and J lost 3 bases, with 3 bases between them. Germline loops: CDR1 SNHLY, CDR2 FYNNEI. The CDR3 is CASTDTEAFF. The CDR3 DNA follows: TGTGCCAGCACGGACACTGAAGCTTTCTTT. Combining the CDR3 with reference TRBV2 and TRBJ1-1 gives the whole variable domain EPEVTQTPSHQVTQMGQEVILRCVPISNHLYFYWYRQILGQKVEFLVSFYNNEISEKSEIFDDQFSVERPDGSNFTLKIRSTKLEDSAMYFCASTDTEAFFGQGTRLTVV.

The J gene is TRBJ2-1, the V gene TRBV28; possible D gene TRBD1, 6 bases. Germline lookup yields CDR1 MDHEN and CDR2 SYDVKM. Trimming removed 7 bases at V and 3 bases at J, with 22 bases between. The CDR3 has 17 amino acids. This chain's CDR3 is CASNILQGEIFYNEQFF. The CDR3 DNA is TGTGCCAGCAATATCTTACAGGGAGAGATTTTCTACAATGAGCAGTTCTTC.